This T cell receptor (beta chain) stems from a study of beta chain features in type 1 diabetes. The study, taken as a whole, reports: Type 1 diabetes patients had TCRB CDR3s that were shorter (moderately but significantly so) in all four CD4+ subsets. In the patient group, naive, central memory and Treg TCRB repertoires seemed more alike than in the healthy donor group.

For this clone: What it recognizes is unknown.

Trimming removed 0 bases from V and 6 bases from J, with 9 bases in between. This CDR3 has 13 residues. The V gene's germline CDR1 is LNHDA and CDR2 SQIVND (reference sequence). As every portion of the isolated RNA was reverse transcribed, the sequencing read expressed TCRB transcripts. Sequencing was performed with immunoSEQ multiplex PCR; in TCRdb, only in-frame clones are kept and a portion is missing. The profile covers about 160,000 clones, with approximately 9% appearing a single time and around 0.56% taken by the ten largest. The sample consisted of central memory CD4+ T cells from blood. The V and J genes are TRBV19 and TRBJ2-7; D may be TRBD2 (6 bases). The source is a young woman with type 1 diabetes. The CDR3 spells CASSIDGRLEQYF. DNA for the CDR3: TGTGCCAGTAGTATAGATGGGAGGCTCGAGCAGTACTTC.